A single sample is the source of the 32 T cell receptor beta chains below, sequenced in a study of Ad26.COV2.S vaccination and SARS-CoV-2 variants. Treatment denoted: around 19 received Ad26.COV2.S at low or high dose, single or two shots; about 5 received placebo; per-sample allocation not given. Sampling was performed 63 days after the first vaccine or placebo injection. Measured with immunoSEQ multiplex PCR; TCRdb has only the in-frame clones, and not every one. The sample yields about 390,000 clones, around nine tenths seen once. The specimen was peripheral blood, collected in a trial of Ad26.COV2.S vaccine versus placebo. The receptors stem from a person aged 18-65 years who received the Ad26.COV2.S COVID-19 vaccine or a placebo.

This chain uses TRBV12-5 with TRBJ1-2; TRBD1 aligns across 7 bases. The CDR3 is 22 residues long. Germline CDR1 LGHNT, CDR2 FRNRAP. V dropped 4 bases and J dropped 2; count of bases not matched to a gene: 28. The DNA of the CDR3 is TGTGCTAGTGGTTACCGGACAGGCCTCTCGGTGTTGGGTGGCGGCCGCAACTATGGCTACACCTTC. This codes for CASGYRTGLSVLGGGRNYGYTF.

The rearrangement joins TRBV7-8 to TRBJ2-2; the D is unclear. This CDR3 has 15 residues. Germline CDR1 and CDR2: SGHVS and FQNEAQ. V was trimmed by 5 bases and J by 4 bases, leaving 14 bases between them. CDR3: CASSRLTTGTGELFF. The CDR3 DNA sequence: TGTGCCAGCAGCCGACTGACGACGGGCACCGGGGAGCTGTTTTTT.

V and J are TRBV4-1 and TRBJ1-5, with D uncertain. Germline CDR1 reads MGHRA; CDR2 reads YSYEKL. With 1 base removed from V and 3 bases from J, the gap between germline ends came to 4 bases. The CDR3 is 13 amino acids. Here the CDR3 reads CASSQVINQPQHF. CDR3 coding DNA: TGCGCCAGCAGCCAAGTAATCAATCAGCCCCAGCATTTT.

This chain connects TRBV2 to TRBJ1-4; the D is unclear. The germline V gene has CDR1 SNHLY and CDR2 FYNNEI. V was trimmed by 3 bases and J by 8 bases, leaving 16 bases between them. The CDR3 extends over 15 amino acids. CDR3 nucleotides: TGTGCCAGCAGTGAGTCCGGGTATGGAAAAGAAAAACTGTTTTTT. This gives the protein CASSESGYGKEKLFF. Complete variable domain (other parts from reference TRBV2 and TRBJ1-4): EPEVTQTPSHQVTQMGQEVILRCVPISNHLYFYWYRQILGQKVEFLVSFYNNEISEKSEIFDDQFSVERPDGSNFTLKIRSTKLEDSAMYFCASSESGYGKEKLFFGSGTQLSVL.

This clone was seen a single time. The chain uses TRBV7-2 and TRBJ1-2; D not certain. The CDR3 sequence is 14 residues long. Germline V lookup: CDR1 SGHTA, CDR2 FQGNSA. V was pared by 2 bases and J by 7 bases, with 14 bases between. The DNA for the CDR3 is TGTGCCAGCAGCTTATTCGGGGTTTTTCGTGGCTACACCTTC. Amino acid sequence: CASSLFGVFRGYTF.

The chain carries TRBV10-3 and TRBJ2-7; TRBD2 aligns across 8 bases. Germline lookup yields CDR1 ENHRY and CDR2 SYGVKD. The CDR3 has 16 residues. J lost 2 bases, V lost 0 bases, and 6 bases had no gene match. DNA for the CDR3: TGTGCCATCAGTGAGTCCGCGGGGGGAAACGCCTACGAGCAGTACTTC. Amino acid sequence: CAISESAGGNAYEQYF.

The rearrangement uses TRBV12-5 and TRBJ1-4; tentative D call: TRBD1 (5 bases). Germline lookup yields CDR1 LGHNT and CDR2 FRNRAP. V was shortened by 2 bases and J by 4 bases, with 14 bases between the two germline ends. This CDR3 is built from 16 residues. The CDR3 DNA reads as TGTGCTAGTGGTTTGATCCTCAGGGCTAATAATGAAAAACTGTTTTTT. It specifies CASGLILRANNEKLFF.

J is TRBJ2-3 and V is TRBV10-2, with 8 bases lining up with TRBD2. With V trimmed by 7 bases and J by 1 base, 4 bases remained unmatched. The CDR3 is made up of 14 amino acids. CDR1 is WSHSY, CDR2 SAAADI, per germline. The CDR3: CASTLAGRTDTQYF. The CDR3 region has the DNA TGCGCCAGCACCCTAGCGGGTCGCACAGATACGCAGTATTTT.

The chain recombines TRBV15 with TRBJ1-5; no clear D. CDR3 length equals 17 residues. Trimming removed 3 bases from V and 5 bases from J, with 20 bases in between. The germline CDR1 and CDR2 sequences are LNHNV and YYDKDF (reference sequence). CDR3 bases: TGTGCCACCAGCAGTGAGTTTGGGTCGATTGGCGATCAGCCCCAGCATTTT. It yields the protein CATSSEFGSIGDQPQHF. Full variable domain (missing parts from reference TRBV15 and TRBJ1-5): DAMVIQNPRYQVTQFGKPVTLSCSQTLNHNVMYWYQQKSSQAPKLLFHYYDKDFNNEADTPDNFQSRRPNTSFCFLDIRSPGLGDTAMYLCATSSEFGSIGDQPQHFGDGTRLSIL.

The V gene is TRBV7-2, the J gene TRBJ2-7, with no clear D. This CDR3 spans 15 amino acids. The germline V and J ends were trimmed by 3 bases and 0 bases, with 12 bases remaining between them. Germline V CDR1 and CDR2: SGHTA, FQGNSA. CDR3 sequence (DNA): TGTGCCAGCAGCTTCACAGAAAGACGCTCCTACGAGCAGTACTTC. Translation gives CASSFTERRSYEQYF.

The chain links TRBV12-3 or TRBV12-4 to TRBJ1-6; D is possibly TRBD1 (5 bases). Trimming shortened V by 2 bases and J by 14 bases, and 10 bases separated the two germline ends. The CDR3 runs to 12 residues. CDR3 bases: TGTGCCAGCAGTTTACAGGGAGTATCCCTCCACTTT. The encoded protein is CASSLQGVSLHF.

The CDR3 here is CASSIPGQGKYQPQHF. In DNA, the CDR3 is TGTGCCAGCAGCATCCCCGGACAGGGAAAATATCAGCCCCAGCATTTT. V is TRBV21-1 and J is TRBJ1-5; TRBD1, the D gene given by the table, was not confirmed from the DNA. TRBV21-1 is listed as a pseudogene. The CDR3 is made up of 16 amino acids.

The V and J genes are TRBV7-8 and TRBJ1-1; possible D gene TRBD1, 5 bases. With 1 base removed from V and 6 bases from J, the gap between germline ends came to 15 bases. The CDR3 covers 15 residues. CDR1 SGHVS and CDR2 FQNEAQ come from the germline V gene. CDR3 DNA: TGTGCCAGCAGCTTAGAGGCGGGGGAGGTGGCTGAAGCTTTCTTT. Translated, it gives CASSLEAGEVAEAFF.

V is TRBV14 and J is TRBJ2-6; D is uncertain. Trimming removed 4 bases at V and 0 bases at J, with 7 bases between. CDR1 is SGHDN and CDR2 is FVKESK in the germline V gene. The CDR3 is made up of 15 amino acids. The CDR3 is CASSPAHSGANVLTF. CDR3 sequence (DNA): TGTGCCAGCAGCCCGGCCCACTCTGGGGCCAACGTCCTGACTTTC. Drawing the rest from reference TRBV14 and TRBJ2-6, the complete variable domain is EAGVTQFPSHSVIEKGQTVTLRCDPISGHDNLYWYRRVMGKEIKFLLHFVKESKQDESGMPNNRFLAERTGGTYSTLKVQPAELEDSGVYFCASSPAHSGANVLTFGAGSRLTVL.

This clone was seen more than once but under ten times. V is TRBV14 and J is TRBJ1-3, with D perhaps matching TRBD1 (5 bases). V lost 1 base and J lost 1, with 5 bases in between. The CDR3 sequence is 14 residues long. CDR1 is SGHDN and CDR2 is FVKESK in the germline V gene. The CDR3 reads CASSQAGSGNTIYF. CDR3 DNA sequence: TGTGCCAGCAGCCAAGCAGGGTCTGGAAACACCATATATTTT.

The gene calls are TRBV10-3 and TRBJ2-7, with TRBD1 as a possible D gene (6 bases). Germline lookup yields CDR1 ENHRY and CDR2 SYGVKD. The CDR3 has 14 residues. Trimming removed 10 bases at V and 1 base at J, with 17 bases between. This CDR3 reads CATFEDSLSYEQYF. The DNA for the CDR3 is TGTGCCACCTTCGAGGACAGCCTATCCTACGAGCAGTACTTC.

The chain recombines TRBV30 with TRBJ1-1; TRBD1 matches 7 bases. Germline CDR1 is GTSNPN and CDR2 is SVGIG (reference sequence). The V gene end was trimmed by 8 bases and the J gene end by 1 base; junction bases not matched to a gene: 7. The CDR3 is 13 amino acids. The CDR3 loop reads CAETGEGNTEAFF. As DNA, the CDR3 is TGTGCCGAAACAGGGGAAGGGAACACTGAAGCTTTCTTT.

The chain uses TRBV9 and TRBJ2-1; tentatively, D is TRBD1 or TRBD2 (5 bases each). CDR3 length: 15 amino acids. The V gene lost 6 bases and the J gene lost 4 bases, with 17 bases spanning the gap. Germline CDR1 SGDLS, CDR2 YYNGEE. CDR3 bases: TGTGCCAGCAAGGCCTCCGGGACGCAGTACAATGAGCAGTTCTTC. Translation gives CASKASGTQYNEQFF.

The chain carries TRBV3-1 (or the pseudogene TRBV3-2) and TRBJ2-7; no reliable D call. V was pared by 0 bases and J by 6 bases, with 12 bases between. Germline CDR1 reads LGHDT; CDR2 reads YNNKEL (reference sequence). This CDR3 contains 14 residues. CDR3 region: CASSQDPGWGEQYF. As DNA, the CDR3 is TGTGCCAGCAGCCAAGACCCAGGCTGGGGCGAGCAGTACTTC.

The rearrangement joins TRBV27 to TRBJ2-6; D perhaps matches TRBD2 (5 bases). Germline V gene lookup returns CDR1 MNHEY and CDR2 SMNVEV (reference sequence). Trimming removed 8 bases at V and 0 bases at J, with 11 bases between. The length of the CDR3 is 15 residues. The CDR3 sequence is CASLGRDSGANVLTF. CDR3 sequence (DNA): TGTGCCAGCTTAGGACGGGACTCTGGGGCCAACGTCCTGACTTTC.

The rearrangement joins TRBV4-1 to TRBJ2-7; the D is unclear. The germline V gene encodes CDR1 MGHRA and CDR2 YSYEKL. V gave up 1 base and J gave up 5 bases, with 12 bases separating them. The CDR3 consists of 14 residues. The CDR3 DNA sequence: TGCGCCAGCAGCCAAGTTTCCGCCTTGGACGAGCAGTACTTC. It yields the protein CASSQVSALDEQYF.

The chain is built from TRBV5-4 and TRBJ2-7; the match to TRBD1 covers 7 bases. The CDR3 extends over 14 amino acids. The V and J ends lost 3 bases and 5 bases, in that order; junction bases with no gene match: 8. Germline CDR1 and CDR2: SGHNT and YYREEE (reference sequence). The CDR3 DNA reads as TGTGCCAGCAGCTCCGCAGGGGGTTTGGACGAGCAGTACTTC. It codes for CASSSAGGLDEQYF.

The CDR3 sequence: CASSQRVVENSPLHF. For the CDR3, the DNA is TGTGCCAGCAGCCAACGGGTGGTGGAGAATTCACCCCTCCACTTT. The J gene is TRBJ1-6, the V gene TRBV7-2; unclear D gene. Germline CDR1 SGHTA, CDR2 FQGNSA. This CDR3 contains 15 residues. The germline V and J ends were trimmed by 5 bases and 7 bases, with 15 bases remaining between them.

A remark on this clone: This CDR3 is also generated by other DNA sequences in the sample. This chain uses TRBV18 with TRBJ2-3, with 10 bases identical to TRBD2. The CDR3 extends over 16 amino acids. Germline CDR1 KGHSH, CDR2 LQKENI. The ends lost 6 bases at V and 3 bases at J; junction bases unmatched: 9. The CDR3 DNA sequence: TGTGCCAGCTCGCCTCCTAGCGGGGGAGGGACAGATACGCAGTATTTT. Translated, it gives CASSPPSGGGTDTQYF.

There are a few counts of this clone. The chain joins TRBV19 to TRBJ1-5, with 10 bases identical to TRBD1. Germline V gene lookup returns CDR1 LNHDA and CDR2 SQIVND (reference sequence). The CDR3 runs 16 residues. V was pared by 6 bases and J by 2 bases, with 7 bases of the junction left unmatched. DNA for the CDR3: TGTGCCAGTAGCCTGGGACAGGGGTCGGGCAATCAGCCCCAGCATTTT. Translated: CASSLGQGSGNQPQHF.

This clone was seen a few times. The genes are TRBV13 and TRBJ1-2; possible D gene TRBD1, 5 bases. The CDR3 length is 13 residues. CDR1 is PRHDT and CDR2 is FYEKMQ in the germline V gene (reference sequence). V was cut by 2 bases and J by 6 bases, with 10 bases left in between. CDR3 coding DNA: TGTGCCAGCAGCTTACGACAGAATGATGGCTACACCTTC. Its protein product is CASSLRQNDGYTF.

V and J are TRBV5-4 and TRBJ1-4; D unresolved. CDR1 is SGHNT, CDR2 YYREEE, per germline (reference sequence). Trimming took 4 bases from V and 3 from J, leaving 7 bases between them. The CDR3 contains 13 residues. The CDR3 DNA is TGTGCCAGCAGCCCGGGGTCTAATGAAAAACTGTTTTTT. Translation: CASSPGSNEKLFF.

The chain is built from TRBV9 and TRBJ2-3; 9 nucleotides line up with TRBD2. The germline CDR1 and CDR2 sequences are SGDLS and YYNGEE. The trim removed 0 bases at V and 1 base at J, leaving 3 bases unmatched. The length of the CDR3 is 16 residues. The CDR3 DNA sequence: TGTGCCAGCAGCGTAGCCCCTAGCGGGGGCACAGATACGCAGTATTTT. This sequence encodes CASSVAPSGGTDTQYF.

The chain employs TRBV5-1 and TRBJ1-4, with 9 bases matching TRBD1. Trimming took 6 bases from V and 7 from J; bases not matched to a gene: 10. Germline-derived CDR1 and CDR2 are SGHRS and YFSETQ. The CDR3 is made up of 15 amino acids. CDR3 bases: TGCGCCAGCACCCGGACCGGGACAGGGAGTGAAAAACTGTTTTTT. It codes for CASTRTGTGSEKLFF.

This clone was detected only a few times. This chain uses TRBV30 with TRBJ1-2; 8 positions agree with TRBD1. V was clipped by 1 base and J by 7 bases; unmatched bases: 2. The CDR3 covers 12 residues. Germline V CDR1 and CDR2: GTSNPN, SVGIG (reference sequence). CDR3 in amino acids: CAWSEQGGGYTF. For the CDR3, the DNA is TGTGCCTGGAGTGAACAGGGGGGTGGCTACACCTTC. The full variable domain, completed using reference TRBV30 and TRBJ1-2, is SQTIHQWPATLVQPVGSPLSLECTVEGTSNPNLYWYRQAAGRGLQLLFYSVGIGQISSEVPQNLSASRPQDRQFILSSKKLLLSDSGFYLCAWSEQGGGYTFGSGTRLTVV.

This chain links TRBV24-1 with TRBJ1-5; no definite D call. V was clipped by 2 bases and J by 7 bases, with 11 bases between them. There are 14 residues in the CDR3. Germline-derived CDR1 and CDR2 are KGHDR and SFDVKD. CDR3 coding DNA: TGTGCCACCAGTGATTCGGGAACCGGGCAGCCCCAGCATTTT. Translating gives CATSDSGTGQPQHF.

The V call is TRBV2, the J call TRBJ1-4; D perhaps matches TRBD1 (5 bases). This CDR3 is 12 amino acids long. CDR1 and CDR2 (germline): SNHLY, FYNNEI. V was clipped by 8 bases and J by 8 bases, with 12 bases between them. CDR3 residues: CASGSGLEKLFF. CDR3 DNA: TGTGCCAGCGGCTCAGGGTTGGAAAAACTGTTTTTT.